This TCR beta chain was identified during a study of blood T cell repertoires in COVID-19. Across the study: Acute-phase and convalescent COVID-19 samples originated in the United States, Italy and Spain. In each case, the material was cDNA or gDNA derived from T cells, B-cell-depleted T cells, or PBMCs.

Germline V gene lookup returns CDR1 MNHEY and CDR2 SVGEGT. The CDR3 length is 17 residues. V gave up 4 bases and J gave up 5 bases; unmatched junction bases: 12. Original handling: Amplification from reference gene primers served as the basis for estimated nucleated cell counts. Assay: immunoSEQ multiplex PCR; the TCRdb copy retains only in-frame clones and omits some. That table furnishes V, J and clone size, whereas the DNA furnished D and trimming. The top ten hold roughly 8.8% of the sample, which has roughly 70,000 clones, roughly 89% seen once. Sequences were obtained from peripheral blood. V gene TRBV6-2 or TRBV6-3 combines with J gene TRBJ2-7, with 12 positions matching TRBD2. The sequence was collected from an elderly man with acute or convalescent COVID-19. DNA for the CDR3: TGTGCCAGCAGTTCCCCTCTCCGACTAGCGGGAGACCACGAGCAGTACTTC. Its translation is CASSSPLRLAGDHEQYF.